This T cell receptor beta chain is drawn from a study of blood T cell repertoires in COVID-19. The germline V and J ends were trimmed by 4 bases and 3 bases, with 3 bases remaining between them. The CDR3 is made up of 11 amino acids. Germline V gene lookup returns CDR1 SNHLY and CDR2 FYNNEI. This clone has more than one count but fewer than ten. Assay used: immunoSEQ multiplex PCR; TCRdb lists only in-frame clones, some missing. The top ten clones hold 6% to 8.5% of a sample with about 27,000 clones, about 90% of them seen once. Input material: peripheral blood. The chain combines TRBV2 with TRBJ1-1; D gene unclear. This clonotype originated in a woman aged 50 to 60 with active COVID-19. CDR3 amino acids: CASSVDTEAFF. For the CDR3, the DNA is TGTGCCAGCAGTGTCGACACTGAAGCTTTCTTT. The full variable domain, with the rest looked up from reference TRBV2 and TRBJ1-1, is EPEVTQTPSHQVTQMGQEVILRCVPISNHLYFYWYRQILGQKVEFLVSFYNNEISEKSEIFDDQFSVERPDGSNFTLKIRSTKLEDSAMYFCASSVDTEAFFGQGTRLTVV.